This T cell receptor beta chain was observed in a study of OX40 agonist ivuxolimab in advanced cancers. Regarding the study as a whole: Relative to CD4+ cells, CD8+ T cells on average had more expanded clones.

V was pared by 2 bases and J by 4 bases, with 11 bases between. The CDR3 covers 15 residues. Per germline, CDR1 SNHLY and CDR2 FYNNEI. Assay: immunoSEQ multiplex PCR; the TCRdb copy retains only in-frame clones and omits some. The sample gives about 66,000 clones, approximately 87% of which show up once; roughly 0.69% is in the top ten. A note on this clone: The antigen is not known.

This chain joins TRBV2 and TRBJ1-4; D is uncertain. The source material was CD4+ or CD8+ T cells sorted from blood, sampled in a trial of the OX40 agonist ivuxolimab. This TCR derives from an adult with an advanced solid tumor such as melanoma, head and neck, liver or kidney cancer. CDR3 in DNA: TGTGCCAGCAGTGAATGGGCAGGAATTAATGAAAAACTGTTTTTT. Translation gives CASSEWAGINEKLFF.